A single sample is the source of the 3 T cell receptor beta chains below, sequenced in a study of T-cell memory formation after mild COVID-19. TCRdb reprocessed the 5' RACE reads via MiXCR and lists one record per CDR3 protein. The table has about 140,000 distinct CDR3 sequences, around 15% seen once; the top ten hold under 30%. Sequenced sample: PBMCs or a T cell subset sorted from them (not recorded which). These receptors were collected from an adult woman who had mild COVID-19 (a few samples of this study predate the infection). Cell type and time point are not known.

V gene TRBV7-8 combines with J gene TRBJ1-2, with no clear D. There are 14 residues in the CDR3. Trimming shortened V by 3 bases and J by 8 bases, and 16 bases separated the two germline ends. In germline, CDR1 is SGHVS, CDR2 FQNEAQ. The CDR3 DNA reads as TGTGCCAGCAGCTTGAACAGAGCGAGTAGGGGCTACACCTTC. Translation gives CASSLNRASRGYTF.

A few counts support this clonotype. The rearrangement joins TRBV7-9 to TRBJ2-1; 13 bases agree with TRBD2. Per germline, CDR1 SEHNR and CDR2 FQNEAQ (reference sequence). V gave up 4 bases and J gave up 5 bases; unmatched junction bases: 8. The CDR3 is 17 amino acids. The CDR3 DNA sequence: TGTGCCAGCAGCTCGGGACTAGCGGGGACATCCCACAATGAGCAGTTCTTC. It yields the protein CASSSGLAGTSHNEQFF.

This clonotype has a handful of counts. This sequence joins TRBV9 and TRBJ2-3; 12 bases are shared with TRBD2. The CDR3 is made up of 16 amino acids. After removal of 1 base from V and 6 bases from J, the junction contained 6 bases not matched to a gene. Germline values: CDR1 SGDLS, CDR2 YYNGEE. CDR3 sequence: CASSVTSGGPGDTQYF. Here the CDR3 DNA reads TGTGCCAGCAGCGTAACTAGCGGGGGGCCAGGGGATACGCAGTATTTT.